This T cell receptor beta chain was obtained from a study of OX40 agonist ivuxolimab in advanced cancers. Study-level background: With a range of roughly 20 to 85, age averaged about 59 years, and roughly 80% were male. Broader study findings: Several nonresponders also turned out to have low normalized T-cell clonal expansion.

A note on this clone: Its specificity is not known.

Germline V gives CDR1 MDHEN, CDR2 SYDVKM. Trimming left V 0 bases short and J 0 bases short, with 9 bases between. The CDR3 has 16 amino acids. Only in-frame clones appear in the TCRdb table, and some are missing; sequencing was by immunoSEQ multiplex PCR. This repertoire shows tens of thousands of clones, over 85% found once; its top ten account for roughly 21%. The chain recombines TRBV28 with TRBJ2-1; D ambiguous. This TCR came from an adult with an advanced solid tumor such as melanoma, head and neck, liver or kidney cancer. The sequencing used CD4+ or CD8+ T cells sorted from blood, collected in a trial of the OX40 agonist ivuxolimab. The CDR3 nucleotides read TGTGCCAGCAGTTTATGGACGGGTAGCTCCTACAATGAGCAGTTCTTC. Its protein is CASSLWTGSSYNEQFF.